This T cell receptor beta chain was sequenced in a study of breast tumors, draining lymph nodes, adjacent tissues. General observations from the study: That most tumor T cells come from lymph nodes remained unproven. Compared with basal-like, luminal-like tumors shared significantly more repertoire with nontumor tissue. The data were judged consistent with most tumor T cells coming from lymph node and expanding in tumor. Tumors had less TCR diversity than lymph nodes, more than nontumor tissue.

Germline CDR1 is LNHDA and CDR2 is SQIVND (reference sequence). The CDR3 runs to 15 residues. V was pared by 4 bases and J by 10 bases, with 19 bases between. This clonotype was seen at least ten times. Its antigen is not known. TCRdb recomputed calls from the multiplex PCR reads with MiXCR, one row per CDR3 protein. This table has about 66,000 distinct CDR3 sequences, around 43% appearing once. Specimen: breast tumor tissue. The TCR sequence derives from a female donor with breast cancer. Some clones in this sample may be carry-over from other donors' samples. The chain carries TRBV19 and TRBJ1-4; D uncertain. CDR3 protein: CASSTAGRSIGKLFF. CDR3 DNA: TGTGCCAGTAGTACCGCGGGTCGTTCGATCGGAAAACTGTTTTTT.